The 24 T cell receptor beta chains reported below all come from one sample, sequenced in a study of blood T cells in healthy people across ages (dated by TCRdb to between 2014 and 2017). The protocol used for the library was 5' RACE. TCRdb records Illumina HiSeq 2500 as the sequencer. A second PCR of roughly 7 to 11 cycles was performed with a sample-barcoded 5' primer and a J-beta primer mix. Using fastp trimming at Q25 and MiXCR clonotype assembly, TCRdb reanalyzed the public sequencing data and kept in-frame beta chains. All rows with the same CDR3 protein become a single entry with the most common DNA and genes. Across this sample there are 270,000 or so distinct CDR3 sequences, with 25% to 30% seen only once. The ten most abundant clones make up approximately 30% of the sample. The specimen was blood. All receptors derive from a woman in her 70s in good health.

This clonotype was recorded many times. The rearrangement uses TRBV20-1 and TRBJ2-7; D ambiguous. Trimming stripped 2 bases from V and 0 bases from J, with 11 bases between. The CDR3 has 14 residues. The germline V gene encodes CDR1 DFQATT and CDR2 SNEGSKA (reference sequence). CDR3 nucleotides: TGCAGTGCTAGACGGTCGGGTTCCTCCTACGAGCAGTACTTC. It specifies CSARRSGSSYEQYF.

The chain is built from TRBV28 and TRBJ2-5; possible D gene TRBD2, 5 bases. Germline V CDR1 and CDR2: MDHEN, SYDVKM. This CDR3 spans 14 amino acids. Deletions cut 3 bases from V and 4 bases from J, with 12 bases between. The CDR3 DNA is TGTGCCAGCAGTTTGTCCGGGGATTTAGAGACCCAGTACTTC. Translating it yields CASSLSGDLETQYF. Supplemented by reference TRBV28 and TRBJ2-5, the full variable domain reads DVKVTQSSRYLVKRTGEKVFLECVQDMDHENMFWYRQDPGLGLRLIYFSYDVKMKEKGDIPEGYSVSREKKERFSLILESASTNQTSMYLCASSLSGDLETQYFGPGTRLLVL.

The rearrangement links TRBV3-1 to TRBJ2-1; 7 nucleotides line up with TRBD1. The CDR3 length is 15 residues. V shed 1 base, J shed 3 bases, and the junction held 3 bases outside the gene matches. Germline lookup yields CDR1 LGHDT and CDR2 YNNKEL (reference sequence). The DNA of the CDR3 is TGTGCCAGCAGCCAAGGAACAGGGGTCTACAATGAGCAGTTCTTC. Translating gives CASSQGTGVYNEQFF.

The V and J genes are TRBV9 and TRBJ2-1; 12 bases align to TRBD2. J gave up 8 bases and V 2 bases, and 11 bases lay outside the gene matches. In germline, CDR1 is SGDLS, CDR2 YYNGEE. This CDR3 spans 17 amino acids. DNA for the CDR3: TGTGCCAGCAGCGTTGGGTCTAGCGGGAGGGCCACATATGAGCAGTTCTTC. Its translation is CASSVGSSGRATYEQFF. The variable domain in full, with the rest retrieved from reference TRBV9 and TRBJ2-1, is DSGVTQTPKHLITATGQRVTLRCSPRSGDLSVYWYQQSLDQGLQFLIQYYNGEERAKGNILERFSAQQFPDLHSELNLSSLELGDSALYFCASSVGSSGRATYEQFFGPGTRLTVL.

Remarks on this clonotype: The junction departs from germline at one end; a sequencing error may be responsible. The chain recombines TRBV24-1 with TRBJ2-5, with TRBD1 identical over 8 bases. This CDR3 has 16 amino acids. Germline assignment: CDR1 KGHDR and CDR2 SFDVKD. CDR3 sequence: CATSETSRGRQETQYF. The CDR3 DNA is TGCGCCACCAGTGAAACTTCCAGGGGGCGGCAAGAGACCCAGTACTTC.

Turning to this clonotype: Compared with germline, one end of the junction differs, possibly owing to a read error. The chain joins TRBV7-8 to TRBJ2-1; 7 nucleotides align to TRBD1. The J call may be mistaken, given a closer DNA end match to TRBJ2-7. Looked up from germline, CDR1 is SGHVS and CDR2 is FQNEAQ. This CDR3 region has 14 residues. CDR3 sequence (DNA): TGTGCCGGCAGCTTAGACAGGGTGGGTCACGAGCAGTACTTC. It is translated as CAGSLDRVGHEQYF.

The chain joins TRBV3-1 to TRBJ1-4; a weak D match, TRBD1 (5 bases). The CDR3 runs 15 residues. CDR1 is LGHDT, CDR2 YNNKEL, per germline (reference sequence). Trimming shortened V by 2 bases and J by 7 bases, and 14 bases separated the two germline ends. In nucleotides, the CDR3 is TGTGCCAGCAGCCAAACCGGGACGGCCCGTGAAAAACTGTTTTTT. Its translation: CASSQTGTAREKLFF.

V is TRBV24-1 and J is TRBJ2-2, with D tentatively TRBD2 (6 bases). The germline V gene encodes CDR1 KGHDR and CDR2 SFDVKD. This CDR3 has 15 residues. The germline V and J ends were trimmed by 5 bases and 6 bases, with 15 bases remaining between them. The CDR3 spells CATSASPGDSGELFF. The CDR3 DNA is TGTGCCACCAGTGCGTCTCCGGGGGACTCCGGGGAGCTGTTTTTT.

This clonotype was detected only a few times. This chain uses TRBV5-6 with TRBJ2-5; 8 bases are a match to TRBD1. Matching the DNA end better, TRBJ2-7 makes the J call doubtful. The CDR3 loop spans 16 amino acids. Germline CDR1 SGHDT, CDR2 YYEEEE. CDR3 amino acids: CASSYSTGTGPYEQYF. The CDR3 bases are TGTGCCAGCAGCTACAGTACCGGGACAGGACCCTACGAGCAGTACTTC.

The chain couples TRBV15 to TRBJ1-2; possible D gene TRBD1, 5 bases. Trimming left V 3 bases short and J 2 bases short, with 16 bases between. The CDR3 consists of 16 residues. CDR1 LNHNV and CDR2 YYDKDF come from the germline V gene (reference sequence). The CDR3 is CATSSPGGEGNYGYTF. In nucleotides, the CDR3 is TGTGCCACCAGCAGCCCCGGGGGAGAGGGAAACTATGGCTACACCTTC.

This clonotype showed up just once. The rearrangement joins TRBV12-3 or TRBV12-4 to TRBJ1-2; D unclear. Trimming shortened V by 2 bases and J by 5 bases, and 15 bases separated the two germline ends. The CDR3 has 15 amino acids. CDR3 protein: CASSLSWEHPYGYTF. The CDR3 DNA is TGTGCCAGCAGTTTAAGTTGGGAGCATCCTTATGGCTACACCTTC.

The chain has TRBV28 and TRBJ1-6, with D maybe TRBD1 (5 bases). The ends were cut back, 2 bases at V and 7 bases at J, with 15 bases in the middle. In germline, CDR1 is MDHEN, CDR2 SYDVKM. The CDR3 totals 16 residues. As DNA, the CDR3 is TGTGCCAGCAGTTTAGGTTCCCGGGGCCCGAATTCACCCCTCCACTTT. It yields the protein CASSLGSRGPNSPLHF.

V and J are TRBV6-5 and TRBJ2-7, with 9 bases fitting TRBD2. V lost 2 bases, J lost 6 bases, and 5 bases stayed unmatched. The germline CDR1 and CDR2 sequences are MNHEY and SVGAGI. The CDR3 totals 14 residues. CDR3 amino acids: CASSYLAGSSEQYF. CDR3 DNA sequence: TGTGCCAGCAGTTACCTAGCGGGATCGTCCGAGCAGTACTTC.

The chain couples TRBV7-8 to TRBJ1-4, with D maybe TRBD1 (5 bases). The CDR3 consists of 13 residues. The V gene lost 11 bases and the J gene lost 7 bases, with 17 bases spanning the gap. Per the germline V gene, CDR1 is SGHVS and CDR2 is FQNEAQ. CDR3 nucleotide sequence: TGTGCCGGAGGGGACGGCCTAGGTGAAAAACTGTTTTTT. This sequence encodes CAGGDGLGEKLFF.

This chain links TRBV29-1 with TRBJ2-3; 7 bases fit TRBD1. Germline V gene lookup returns CDR1 SQVTM and CDR2 ANQGSEA. The CDR3 has 14 amino acids. Trimming cost V 6 bases and J 2 bases; bases outside gene matches: 8. The CDR3 region is CSVRGDRLTDTQYF. CDR3 sequence (DNA): TGCAGCGTCCGAGGGGACAGACTCACAGATACGCAGTATTTT.

This chain links TRBV7-9 with TRBJ1-2; tentatively, D is TRBD1 (5 bases). The CDR3 consists of 16 residues. V lost 3 bases to trimming and J lost 0 bases, with 14 bases between them. The germline V gene has CDR1 SEHNR and CDR2 FQNEAQ (reference sequence). The CDR3 is CASSFQGERPNYGYTF. CDR3 nucleotide sequence: TGTGCCAGCAGCTTTCAGGGCGAACGACCTAACTATGGCTACACCTTC.

V is TRBV20-1 and J is TRBJ2-2; tentative D call: TRBD2 (6 bases). From germline, CDR1 is DFQATT and CDR2 SNEGSKA (reference sequence). The V end was cut by 0 bases, the J end by 4 bases, with 15 bases between. The CDR3 has 16 amino acids. The CDR3 DNA follows: TGCAGTGCTAGAGATAAGGCCCGGGGACTCACCGGGGAGCTGTTTTTT. The encoded protein is CSARDKARGLTGELFF.

Only a few counts were recorded for this clonotype. This sequence joins TRBV11-2 and TRBJ2-7; TRBD2 matches 10 bases. The CDR3 length is 19 residues. Trimming took 2 bases from V and 3 from J; bases not matched to a gene: 16. Germline CDR1 SGHAT, CDR2 FQNNGV. CDR3 region: CASSLNYASGRRVGYEQYF. CDR3 bases: TGTGCCAGCAGCTTAAATTACGCTAGCGGGAGACGGGTAGGCTACGAGCAGTACTTC.

This chain uses TRBV20-1 with TRBJ1-2; the D gene is possibly TRBD1 (6 bases). The V end lost 7 bases, the J end lost 1 base, and 13 bases lay between the germline ends. This CDR3 region has 13 residues. Per the germline V gene, CDR1 is DFQATT and CDR2 is SNEGSKA (reference sequence). The CDR3 region has the DNA TGCAGTGTCAAGCGACAGGTTAACTATGGCTACACCTTC. As protein: CSVKRQVNYGYTF.

This clonotype occurred many times. V and J are TRBV6-6 and TRBJ1-4; D is ambiguous. The CDR3 is made up of 17 amino acids. Germline CDR1 MNHNY, CDR2 SVGAGI (reference sequence). V lost 2 bases, J lost 0 bases, and 13 bases lay in between. CDR3 loop: CASSYLGMTATNEKLFF. In nucleotides, the CDR3 is TGTGCCAGCAGTTACCTCGGCATGACTGCAACTAATGAAAAACTGTTTTTT.

This clonotype has only one observation. The CDR3: CASALRDYNEQFF. Written as DNA, the CDR3 is TGTGCCAGCGCCTTAAGGGATTACAATGAGCAGTTCTTC. The V and J genes are TRBV13 and TRBJ2-1; D gene ambiguous. The CDR3 extends over 13 amino acids. Trimming took 8 bases from V and 4 from J, leaving 12 bases between them. CDR1 and CDR2 (germline): PRHDT, FYEKMQ (reference sequence).

In this sample, this clonotype turned up many times. This CDR3 reads CASSAHRTSGSTDTQYF. CDR3 DNA: TGTGCCAGCAGCGCTCACCGTACTAGCGGGAGCACAGATACGCAGTATTTT. The chain couples TRBV7-2 to TRBJ2-3, with 9 positions matching TRBD2. V lost 5 bases to trimming and J lost 0 bases; unmatched junction nucleotides: 9. The CDR3 contains 17 residues. The V gene's germline CDR1 is SGHTA and CDR2 FQGNSA. Complete variable domain (other parts from reference TRBV7-2 and TRBJ2-3): GAGVSQSPSNKVTEKGKDVELRCDPISGHTALYWYRQSLGQGLEFLIYFQGNSAPDKSGLPSDRFSAERTGGSVSTLTIQRTQQEDSAVYLCASSAHRTSGSTDTQYFGPGTRLTVL.

This chain joins TRBV6-5 and TRBJ2-1; D not resolved. CDR1 and CDR2 from the germline V gene are MNHEY and SVGAGI. The CDR3 is made up of 15 amino acids. Deletions cut 2 bases from V and 1 base from J, with 9 bases between. The chain's CDR3 is CASSYRARSYNEQFF. The CDR3 nucleotides are TGTGCCAGCAGTTACCGCGCGAGATCCTACAATGAGCAGTTCTTC.

CDR3 in amino acids: CASRGTTAYGYTF. In nucleotides, the CDR3 is TGTGCCAGCAGGGGGACAACGGCCTATGGCTACACCTTC. The V gene is TRBV6-5, the J gene TRBJ1-2; weak D call: TRBD1 (6 bases). V lost 6 bases, J lost 4 bases, and 12 bases lay in between. This CDR3 has 13 amino acids. Germline V CDR1 and CDR2: MNHEY, SVGAGI.